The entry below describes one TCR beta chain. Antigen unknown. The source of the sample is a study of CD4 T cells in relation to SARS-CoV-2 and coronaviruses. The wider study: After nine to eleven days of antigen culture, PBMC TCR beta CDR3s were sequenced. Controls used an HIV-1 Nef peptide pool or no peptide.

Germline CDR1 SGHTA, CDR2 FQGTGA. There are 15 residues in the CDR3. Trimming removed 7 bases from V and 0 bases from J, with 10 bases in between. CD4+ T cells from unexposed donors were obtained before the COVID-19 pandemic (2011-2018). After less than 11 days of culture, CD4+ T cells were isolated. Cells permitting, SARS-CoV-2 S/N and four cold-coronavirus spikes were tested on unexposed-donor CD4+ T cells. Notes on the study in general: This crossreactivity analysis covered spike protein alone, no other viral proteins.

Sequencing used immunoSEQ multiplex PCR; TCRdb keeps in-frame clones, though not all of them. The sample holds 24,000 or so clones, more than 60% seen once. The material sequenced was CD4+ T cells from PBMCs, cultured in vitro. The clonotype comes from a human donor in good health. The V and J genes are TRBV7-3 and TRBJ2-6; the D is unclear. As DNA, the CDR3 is TGTGCCAGCAACCCCTATACCTCTGGGGCCAACGTCCTGACTTTC. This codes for CASNPYTSGANVLTF.